Listed below are T cell receptor beta chains from one sample, sequenced in a study of neurological immune-mediated disorders. TCRdb called the 5' RACE reads again in MiXCR, with one record for every CDR3 protein. Of roughly 60,000 distinct CDR3 sequences listed, nearly 10% are singletons. The specimen sequenced was PBMCs. Receptors originate from a man aged 25 to 40 in good health. Each CDR3 is given with its conserved first and last residue. The size field is filled for only some rows; it gives once, few, many or a size class.

CASSLQGKAEAFF | many | TRBV5-1
CASSLVLLNTEAFF | many | TRBV5-1
CASSLEGVAGEQYF | many | TRBV27
CASALGSGLNTEAFF | many | TRBV7-3
CASSLVERVNEQFF | many | TRBV5-1
CASRVIDEQFF | many | TRBV28
CASSFEGAGYGYTF | few | TRBV5-1
CASTPGQGVYEQYF | many | TRBV28
CASSLMDSYEQYF | many | TRBV5-1
CASSLAAPTYEQYF | many | TRBV5-1
CASSLTGGNYEQYF | many | TRBV7-2
CAISATAGQRFTNEQFF | many | TRBV10-3
CASKSSRDRVRKETQYF | many | TRBV9
CAISELGADTQYF | many | TRBV10-3
CASSFASEDEKLFF | many | TRBV5-1
CASSLDPDPNQPQHF | many | TRBV5-1
CASSQVCCLGQGPHTSNQPQHF | many | TRBV3-1
CASSLDRASQETQYF | many | TRBV28
CSARPTSGSSYEQYF | many | TRBV20-1
CSARDGGGQSTDTQYF | many | TRBV20-1
CASSSPGLDTQYF | . | TRBV7-3
CASSLVGGYMNTEAFF | many | TRBV5-1
CASSQFRTTVIAQADTQYF | many | TRBV3-1
CSARGQGDSGANVLTF | few | TRBV20-1
CASRGGLAGGDTQYF | many | TRBV12-3/TRBV12-4
CASSFLALDTQYF | many | TRBV5-1
CASSVEGRQGDEQYF | . | TRBV9
CAITVQSAYEQYF | . | TRBV10-3
CASSYRDRAERLSNTGELFF | many | TRBV6-5
CSARDQGGTAYEQYF | medium-sized | TRBV20-1
CASSSPGQSTAYEQYF | many | TRBV7-6
CASTGWTEAFF | many | TRBV12-3/TRBV12-4
CASSLDGGATDTQYF | many | TRBV5-1
CASTVLAGFDVQYF | many | TRBV10-2
CASSKEWSRIPYNEQFF | many | TRBV21-1
CASSRLLEQFF | many | TRBV7-2
CAIQSGVTYEQYF | many | TRBV28
CASSFPPRFGEQFF | many | TRBV5-5
CASSPGWETQYF | many | TRBV5-1
CAISGLSYEQYF | many | TRBV10-3
CASSLEAGVRNIQYF | many | TRBV5-1
CASSFGAVNGYTF | many | TRBV28
CASSLGSLGPGELFF | few | TRBV5-1
CSALRGGEDGYTF | many | TRBV20-1
CASSKVPGGPHEQYF | many | TRBV21-1
CAISESNSPEQFF | many | TRBV10-3
CASSSHNRVHQPQHF | few | TRBV7-3
CASSYSRDSGANVLTF | many | TRBV6-6
CSARGGGVLYEQYFGPGTGELFF | . | TRBV20-1